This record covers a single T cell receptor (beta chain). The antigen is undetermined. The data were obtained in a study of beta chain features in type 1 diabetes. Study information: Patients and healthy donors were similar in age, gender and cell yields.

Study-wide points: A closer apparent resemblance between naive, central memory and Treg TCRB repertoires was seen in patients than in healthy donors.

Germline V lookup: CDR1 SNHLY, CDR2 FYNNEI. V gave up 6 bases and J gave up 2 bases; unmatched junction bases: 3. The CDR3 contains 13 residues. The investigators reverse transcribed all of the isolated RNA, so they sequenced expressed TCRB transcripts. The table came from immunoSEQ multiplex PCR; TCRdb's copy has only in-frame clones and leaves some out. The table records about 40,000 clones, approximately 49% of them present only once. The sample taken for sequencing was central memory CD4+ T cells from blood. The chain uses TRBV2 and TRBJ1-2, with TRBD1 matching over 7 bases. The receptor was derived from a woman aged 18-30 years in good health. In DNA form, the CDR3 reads TGTGCCAGCAGCGCGGGACAGAACTATGGCTACACCTTC. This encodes CASSAGQNYGYTF.